This T cell receptor beta chain was profiled in a study of blood T cell repertoires in COVID-19. Study-level background: The United States, Italy and Spain supplied acute and convalescent COVID-19 samples.

Clones were read by immunoSEQ multiplex PCR, and TCRdb kept only the in-frame ones, dropping some. This table holds around 260,000 clones, about 88% found once. Living in about two dozen US areas, the participants were between roughly 18 and 90 years of age. Participants had their cohort set by participant-reported clinical history. From germline, CDR1 is KGHDR and CDR2 SFDVKD. Trimming pared 3 bases from V and 8 bases from J, leaving 15 bases between. The CDR3 sequence is 14 residues long. V is TRBV24-1 and J is TRBJ1-1; TRBD1 is a possible D gene (6 bases). The receptor was derived from a man in his thirties or forties with acute COVID-19. The sample comprised PBMCs or T cells enriched from blood (not recorded which). This chain's CDR3 is CATSDHAGEGEAFF. The DNA of the CDR3 is TGTGCCACCAGTGATCACGCAGGGGAGGGGGAAGCTTTCTTT.